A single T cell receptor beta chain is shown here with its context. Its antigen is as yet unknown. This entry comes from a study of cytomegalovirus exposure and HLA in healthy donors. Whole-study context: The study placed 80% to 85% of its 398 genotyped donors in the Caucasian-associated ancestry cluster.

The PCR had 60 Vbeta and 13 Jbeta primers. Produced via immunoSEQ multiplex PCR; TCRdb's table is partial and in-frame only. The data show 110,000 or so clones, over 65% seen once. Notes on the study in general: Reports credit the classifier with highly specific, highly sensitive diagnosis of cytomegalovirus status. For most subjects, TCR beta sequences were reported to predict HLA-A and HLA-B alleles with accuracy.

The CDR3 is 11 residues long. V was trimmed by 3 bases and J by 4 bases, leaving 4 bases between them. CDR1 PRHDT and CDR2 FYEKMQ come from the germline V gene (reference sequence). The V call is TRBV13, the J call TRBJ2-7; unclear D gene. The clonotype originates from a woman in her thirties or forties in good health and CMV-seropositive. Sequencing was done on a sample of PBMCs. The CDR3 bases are TGTGCCAGCAGCTTGAGGTACGAGCAGTACTTC. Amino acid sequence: CASSLRYEQYF.